This T cell receptor (beta chain) emerged from a study of blood T cells in healthy people across ages. The study, taken as a whole, reports: When set beside aged donors, long-lived donors presented more naive CD4+ cells and higher diversity.

The V gene lost 4 bases and the J gene lost 4 bases, with 14 bases spanning the gap. The CDR3 length is 15 residues. Germline V lookup: CDR1 SGHRS, CDR2 YFSETQ. Each individual donor underwent a draw of about 9.1 milliliters of peripheral blood. A sample-barcoded 5' primer and a J-beta primer mix were used in a second PCR of about 6 to 12 cycles. Unique molecular identifiers of 12 random nucleotides labeled each cDNA. In TCRdb, the 5' RACE reads were re-called with MiXCR into one record per CDR3 protein. This table has some 1.5 million distinct CDR3 sequences, roughly 28% appearing once. In regard to this clonotype: The antigen is not known.

This TCR was sampled from a woman aged 25 to 39 in good health. This chain connects TRBV5-1 to TRBJ2-2, with TRBD1 as a possible D gene (6 bases). Sequencing was carried out using blood. The CDR3 DNA reads TGCGCCAGCAGCCACCAACAGGGCAGCACCGGGGAGCTGTTTTTT. It specifies CASSHQQGSTGELFF.